Each of the 9 T cell receptor beta chains below was sequenced from the same sample in a study of T cell responses to AZD1222 COVID-19 vaccine. Sequencing used immunoSEQ multiplex PCR; TCRdb keeps in-frame clones, though not all of them. The repertoire holds about 70,000 clones, with 88% as singletons. The sample here was peripheral blood, taken 28 days after the second dose of the MenACWY control vaccine. Every receptor here comes from an adult who received the MenACWY meningococcal vaccine as a control.

This clone was seen a single time. The CDR3 loop is CAWSTGTLNNSPLHF. The CDR3 bases are TGTGCCTGGAGCACCGGGACACTTAATAATTCACCCCTCCACTTT. The V and J genes are TRBV30 and TRBJ1-6; D might be TRBD1 (6 bases). The CDR3 is made up of 15 amino acids. The germline V gene encodes CDR1 GTSNPN and CDR2 SVGIG (reference sequence). V was clipped by 3 bases and J by 5 bases, with 14 bases between them.

This clone was observed once. This chain connects TRBV12-3 or TRBV12-4 to TRBJ1-2; TRBD1 agrees at 7 bases. V shed 6 bases and J 7 bases; nucleotides not matched to a gene: 5. The CDR3 is 12 amino acids. As DNA, the CDR3 is TGTGCCAGCAGCAGACAGGGTGTTGGCTACACCTTC. Encoded protein: CASSRQGVGYTF.

The rearrangement joins TRBV7-9 to TRBJ1-2; no clear D gene. This CDR3 spans 14 amino acids. The ends were cut back, 3 bases at V and 1 base at J, with 9 bases in the middle. The germline V gene encodes CDR1 SEHNR and CDR2 FQNEAQ (reference sequence). CDR3 protein: CASSLAGFNYGYTF. The CDR3 DNA is TGTGCCAGCAGCTTGGCGGGTTTTAACTATGGCTACACCTTC.

The chain recombines TRBV14 with TRBJ2-7; a weak D match, TRBD2 (5 bases). V was trimmed by 0 bases and J by 3 bases, leaving 15 bases between them. Germline V CDR1 and CDR2: SGHDN, FVKESK. CDR3 length: 16 residues. The CDR3 here is CASSQDTRHSFYEQYF. For the CDR3, the DNA is TGTGCCAGCAGCCAAGATACTAGACATTCTTTCTACGAGCAGTACTTC. Drawing the rest from reference TRBV14 and TRBJ2-7, the complete variable domain is EAGVTQFPSHSVIEKGQTVTLRCDPISGHDNLYWYRRVMGKEIKFLLHFVKESKQDESGMPNNRFLAERTGGTYSTLKVQPAELEDSGVYFCASSQDTRHSFYEQYFGPGTRLTVT.

This chain connects TRBV2 to TRBJ2-7; 8 nucleotides align to TRBD2. V gave up 6 bases and J gave up 1 base; unmatched junction bases: 5. The CDR3 covers 14 residues. Germline lookup yields CDR1 SNHLY and CDR2 FYNNEI. The CDR3: CASSAAGVSYEQYF. Here the CDR3 DNA reads TGTGCCAGCAGCGCAGCGGGAGTGTCCTACGAGCAGTACTTC.

This clone was found a few times. The chain employs TRBV11-3 and TRBJ2-5; D is unresolved. The CDR3 covers 15 residues. The V and J ends lost 0 bases and 5 bases respectively, with 13 bases between them. Germline V gene lookup returns CDR1 SGHNT and CDR2 YENEEA. DNA of the CDR3: TGTGCCAGCAGCTTAGATGGGAACCAGTGGGAGACCCAGTACTTC. Translating it yields CASSLDGNQWETQYF.

CDR3 sequence reads: CASSSQDRGVEQYF. The DNA for the CDR3 is TGTGCCAGCAGTAGCCAGGACAGGGGGGTCGAGCAGTACTTC. The V and J genes are TRBV6-5 and TRBJ2-7; 10 bases are a match to TRBD1. Germline V lookup: CDR1 MNHEY, CDR2 SVGAGI. CDR3 length: 14 residues. J lost 6 bases, V lost 5 bases, and 7 bases had no gene match.

This sequence joins TRBV27 and TRBJ1-1; tentative D call: TRBD1 (5 bases). The V and J ends lost 3 bases and 0 bases respectively, with 8 bases between them. Germline assignment: CDR1 MNHEY and CDR2 SMNVEV (reference sequence). The CDR3 contains 14 residues. CDR3 sequence: CASSLGPVNTEAFF. CDR3 bases: TGTGCCAGCAGTTTGGGACCGGTGAACACTGAAGCTTTCTTT.

The chain joins TRBV18 to TRBJ1-1; TRBD1 is a possible D gene (6 bases). Germline CDR1 KGHSH, CDR2 LQKENI. V was shortened by 3 bases and J by 6 bases, with 11 bases between the two germline ends. The CDR3 consists of 13 residues. DNA of the CDR3: TGTGCCAGCTCACCGTCAGGGGTCCCTGAAGCTTTCTTT. It encodes CASSPSGVPEAFF.